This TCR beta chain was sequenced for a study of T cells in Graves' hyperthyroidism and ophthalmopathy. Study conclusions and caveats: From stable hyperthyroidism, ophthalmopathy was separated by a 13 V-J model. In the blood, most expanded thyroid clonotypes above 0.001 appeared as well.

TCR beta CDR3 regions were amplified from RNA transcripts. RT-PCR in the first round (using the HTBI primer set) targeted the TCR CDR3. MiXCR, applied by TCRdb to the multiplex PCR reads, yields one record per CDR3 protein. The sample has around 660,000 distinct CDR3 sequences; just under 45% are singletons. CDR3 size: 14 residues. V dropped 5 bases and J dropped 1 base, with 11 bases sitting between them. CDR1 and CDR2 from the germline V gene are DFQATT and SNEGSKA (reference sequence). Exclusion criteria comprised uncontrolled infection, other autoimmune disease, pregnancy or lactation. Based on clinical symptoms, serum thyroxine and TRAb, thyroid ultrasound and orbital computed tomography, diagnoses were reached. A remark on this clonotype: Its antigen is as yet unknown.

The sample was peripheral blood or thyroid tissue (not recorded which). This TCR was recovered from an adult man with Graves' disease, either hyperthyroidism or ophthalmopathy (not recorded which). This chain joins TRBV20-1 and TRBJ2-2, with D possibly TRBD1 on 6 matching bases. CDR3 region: CSAPGHQNTGELFF. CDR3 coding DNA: TGCAGTGCTCCGGGACATCAGAACACCGGGGAGCTGTTTTTT.